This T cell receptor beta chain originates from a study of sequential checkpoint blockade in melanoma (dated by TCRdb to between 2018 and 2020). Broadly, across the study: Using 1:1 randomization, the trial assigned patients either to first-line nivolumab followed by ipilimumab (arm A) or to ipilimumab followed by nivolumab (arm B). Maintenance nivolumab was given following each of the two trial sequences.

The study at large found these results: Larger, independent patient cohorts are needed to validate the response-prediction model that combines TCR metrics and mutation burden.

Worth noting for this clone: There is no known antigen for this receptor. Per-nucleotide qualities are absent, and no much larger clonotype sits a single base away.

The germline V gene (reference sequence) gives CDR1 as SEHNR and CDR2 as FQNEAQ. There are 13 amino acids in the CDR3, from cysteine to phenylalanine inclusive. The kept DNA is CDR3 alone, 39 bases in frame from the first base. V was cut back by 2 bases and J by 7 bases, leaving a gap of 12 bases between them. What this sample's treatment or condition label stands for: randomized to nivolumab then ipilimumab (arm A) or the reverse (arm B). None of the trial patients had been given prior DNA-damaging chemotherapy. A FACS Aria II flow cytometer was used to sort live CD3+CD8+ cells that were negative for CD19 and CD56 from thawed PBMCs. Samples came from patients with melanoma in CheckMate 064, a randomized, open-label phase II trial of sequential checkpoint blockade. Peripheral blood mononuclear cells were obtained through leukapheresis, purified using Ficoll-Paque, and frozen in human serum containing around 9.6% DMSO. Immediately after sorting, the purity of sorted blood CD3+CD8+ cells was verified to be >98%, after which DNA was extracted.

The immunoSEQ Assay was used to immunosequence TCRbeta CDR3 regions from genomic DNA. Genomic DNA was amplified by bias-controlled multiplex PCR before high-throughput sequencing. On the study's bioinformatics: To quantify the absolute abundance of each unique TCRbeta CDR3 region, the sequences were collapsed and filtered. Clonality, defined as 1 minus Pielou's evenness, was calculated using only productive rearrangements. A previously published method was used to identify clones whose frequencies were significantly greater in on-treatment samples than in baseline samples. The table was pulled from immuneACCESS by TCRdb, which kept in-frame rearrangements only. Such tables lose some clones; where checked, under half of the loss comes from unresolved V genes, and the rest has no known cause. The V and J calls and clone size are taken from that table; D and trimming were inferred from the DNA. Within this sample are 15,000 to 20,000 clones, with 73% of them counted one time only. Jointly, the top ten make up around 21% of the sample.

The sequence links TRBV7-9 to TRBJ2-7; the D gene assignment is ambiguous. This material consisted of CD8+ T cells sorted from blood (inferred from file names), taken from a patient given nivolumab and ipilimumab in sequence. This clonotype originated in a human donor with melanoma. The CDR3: CASSLSGLREQYF. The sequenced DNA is TGTGCCAGCAGCTTATCGGGTCTACGGGAGCAGTACTTC.